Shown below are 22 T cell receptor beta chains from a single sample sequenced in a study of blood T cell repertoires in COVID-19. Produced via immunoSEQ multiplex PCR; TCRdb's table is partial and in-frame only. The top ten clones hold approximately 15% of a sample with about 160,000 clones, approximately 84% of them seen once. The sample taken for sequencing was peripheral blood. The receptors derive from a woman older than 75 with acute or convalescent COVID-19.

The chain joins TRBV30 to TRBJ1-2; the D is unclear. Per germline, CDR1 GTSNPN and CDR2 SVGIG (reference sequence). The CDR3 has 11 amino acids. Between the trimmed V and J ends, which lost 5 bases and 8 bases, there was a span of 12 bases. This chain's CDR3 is CAWDLGGGYTF. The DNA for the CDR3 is TGTGCCTGGGATCTAGGAGGGGGCTACACCTTC.

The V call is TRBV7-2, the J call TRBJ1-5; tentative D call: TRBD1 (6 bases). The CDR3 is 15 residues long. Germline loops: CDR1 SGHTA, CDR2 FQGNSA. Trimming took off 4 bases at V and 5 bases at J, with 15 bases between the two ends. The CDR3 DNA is TGTGCCAGCAGCTCCAAGGCTTCAGGGGATCAGCCCCAGCATTTT. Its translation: CASSSKASGDQPQHF.

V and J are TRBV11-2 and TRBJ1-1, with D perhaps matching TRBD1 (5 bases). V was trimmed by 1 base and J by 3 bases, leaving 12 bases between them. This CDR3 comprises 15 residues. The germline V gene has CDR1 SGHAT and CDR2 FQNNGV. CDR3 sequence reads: CASSLGRGGYTEAFF. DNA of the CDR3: TGTGCCAGCAGCTTAGGAAGGGGAGGGTACACTGAAGCTTTCTTT.

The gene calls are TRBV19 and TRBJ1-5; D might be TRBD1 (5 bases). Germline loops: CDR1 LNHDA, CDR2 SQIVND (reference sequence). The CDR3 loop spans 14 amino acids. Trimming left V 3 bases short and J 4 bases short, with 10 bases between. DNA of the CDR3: TGTGCCAGTAGTATGGGGGGAAGAAATCAGCCCCAGCATTTT. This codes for CASSMGGRNQPQHF.

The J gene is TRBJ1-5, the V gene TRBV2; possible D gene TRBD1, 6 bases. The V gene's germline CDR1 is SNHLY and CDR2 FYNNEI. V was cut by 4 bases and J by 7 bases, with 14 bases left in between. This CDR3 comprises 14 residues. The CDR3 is CASSGPQGGQPQHF. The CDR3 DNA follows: TGTGCCAGCAGTGGTCCGCAAGGGGGACAGCCCCAGCATTTT.

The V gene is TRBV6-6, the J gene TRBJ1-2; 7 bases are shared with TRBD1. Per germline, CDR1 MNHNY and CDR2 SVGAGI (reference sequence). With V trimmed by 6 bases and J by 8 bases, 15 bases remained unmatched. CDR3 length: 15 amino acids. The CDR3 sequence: CASSDTRDRPGGYTF. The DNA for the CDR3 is TGTGCCAGCAGCGATACTAGGGACAGACCAGGGGGCTACACCTTC.

As DNA, the CDR3 is TGTGCCAGCAGCGCTGGAGACAGTCGCTACGAGCAGTACTTC. Protein sequence: CASSAGDSRYEQYF. The V call is TRBV9, the J call TRBJ2-7, with a possible D match to TRBD1 (5 bases). CDR3 length: 14 amino acids. Germline CDR1 SGDLS, CDR2 YYNGEE. The ends were cut back, 3 bases at V and 3 bases at J, with 13 bases in the middle.

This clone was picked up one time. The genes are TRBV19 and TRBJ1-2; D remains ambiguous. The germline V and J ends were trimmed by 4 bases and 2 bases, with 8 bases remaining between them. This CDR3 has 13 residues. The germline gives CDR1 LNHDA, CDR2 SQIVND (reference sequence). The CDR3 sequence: CASSKAYNYGYTF. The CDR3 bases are TGTGCCAGTAGTAAAGCCTACAACTATGGCTACACCTTC.

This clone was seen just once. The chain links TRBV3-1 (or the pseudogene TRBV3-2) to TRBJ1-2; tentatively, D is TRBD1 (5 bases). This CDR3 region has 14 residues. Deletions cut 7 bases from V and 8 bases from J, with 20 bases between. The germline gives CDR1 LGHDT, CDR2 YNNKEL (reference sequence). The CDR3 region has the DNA TGTGCCAGCACCCCCTTCCGGGAGGGGACCGGCTACACCTTC. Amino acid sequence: CASTPFREGTGYTF.

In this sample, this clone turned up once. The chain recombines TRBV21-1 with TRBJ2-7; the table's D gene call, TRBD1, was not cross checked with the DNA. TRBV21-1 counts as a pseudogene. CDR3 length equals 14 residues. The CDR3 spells CASSNHRGVYEQYF. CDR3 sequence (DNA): TGTGCCAGCAGCAATCACAGGGGGGTCTACGAGCAGTACTTC.

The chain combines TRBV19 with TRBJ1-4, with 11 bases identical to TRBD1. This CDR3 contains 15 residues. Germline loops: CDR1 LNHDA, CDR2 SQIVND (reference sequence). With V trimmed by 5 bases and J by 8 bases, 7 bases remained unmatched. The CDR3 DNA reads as TGTGCCAGTAGTGCCTGGGACAGGGGGAAGGAAAAACTGTTTTTT. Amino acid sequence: CASSAWDRGKEKLFF.

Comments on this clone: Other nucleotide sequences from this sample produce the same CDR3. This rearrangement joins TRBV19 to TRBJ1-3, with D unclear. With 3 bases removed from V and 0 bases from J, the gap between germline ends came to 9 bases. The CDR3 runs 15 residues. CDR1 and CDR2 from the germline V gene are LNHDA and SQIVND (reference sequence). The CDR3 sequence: CASSISGRSGNTIYF. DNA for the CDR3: TGTGCCAGTAGTATCAGCGGTCGCTCTGGAAACACCATATATTTT.

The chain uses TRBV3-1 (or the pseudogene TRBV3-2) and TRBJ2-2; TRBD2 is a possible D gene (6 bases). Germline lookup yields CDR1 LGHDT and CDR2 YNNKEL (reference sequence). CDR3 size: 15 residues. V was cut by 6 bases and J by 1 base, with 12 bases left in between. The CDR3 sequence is CASRSGTWNTGELFF. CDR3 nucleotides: TGTGCCAGCAGAAGTGGGACTTGGAACACCGGGGAGCTGTTTTTT.

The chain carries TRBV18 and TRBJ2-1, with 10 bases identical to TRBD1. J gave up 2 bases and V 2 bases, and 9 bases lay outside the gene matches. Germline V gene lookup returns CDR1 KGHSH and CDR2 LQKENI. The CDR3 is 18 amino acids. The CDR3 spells CASSPGTGASVAYNEQFF. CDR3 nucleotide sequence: TGTGCCAGCTCACCAGGGACAGGGGCCTCGGTAGCCTACAATGAGCAGTTCTTC. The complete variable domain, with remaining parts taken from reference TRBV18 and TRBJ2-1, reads NAGVMQNPRHLVRRRGQEARLRCSPMKGHSHVYWYRQLPEEGLKFMVYLQKENIIDESGMPKERFSAEFPKEGPSILRIQQVVRGDSAAYFCASSPGTGASVAYNEQFFGPGTRLTVL.

The CDR3 reads CASSYLQGAGELFF. CDR3 DNA sequence: TGTGCCAGCAGTTACCTACAGGGTGCCGGGGAGCTGTTTTTT. The V call is TRBV6-6, the J call TRBJ2-2; the D gene is possibly TRBD1 (6 bases). Trimming pared 2 bases from V and 6 bases from J, leaving 10 bases between. Germline lookup yields CDR1 MNHNY and CDR2 SVGAGI (reference sequence). The CDR3 spans 14 residues.

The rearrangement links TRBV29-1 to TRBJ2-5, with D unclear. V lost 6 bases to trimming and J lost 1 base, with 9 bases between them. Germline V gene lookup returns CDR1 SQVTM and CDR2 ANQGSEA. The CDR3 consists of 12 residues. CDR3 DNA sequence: TGCAGCGTCCAACCGGGCCAAGAGACCCAGTACTTC. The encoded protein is CSVQPGQETQYF.

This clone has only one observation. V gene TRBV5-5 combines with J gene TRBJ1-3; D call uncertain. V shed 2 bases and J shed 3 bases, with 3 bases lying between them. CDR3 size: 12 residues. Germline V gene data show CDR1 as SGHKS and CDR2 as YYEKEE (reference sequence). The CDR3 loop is CASSFYGNTIYF. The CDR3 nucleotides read TGTGCCAGCAGCTTCTATGGAAACACCATATATTTT.

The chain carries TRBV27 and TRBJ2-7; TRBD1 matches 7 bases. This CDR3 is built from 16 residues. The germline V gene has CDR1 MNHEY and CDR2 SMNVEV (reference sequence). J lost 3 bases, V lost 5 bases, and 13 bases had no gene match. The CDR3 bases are TGTGCCAGCAGTCCCTTCCCGGACAGGCCCAGCTACGAGCAGTACTTC. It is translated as CASSPFPDRPSYEQYF.

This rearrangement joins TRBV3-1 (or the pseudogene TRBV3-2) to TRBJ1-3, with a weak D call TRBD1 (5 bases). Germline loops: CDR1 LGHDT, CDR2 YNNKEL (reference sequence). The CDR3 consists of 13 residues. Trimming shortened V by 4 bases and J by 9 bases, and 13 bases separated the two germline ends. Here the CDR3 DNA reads TGTGCCAGCAGCCTTTACTTCACAGGCACCATATATTTT. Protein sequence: CASSLYFTGTIYF.

The CDR3 loop is CASSSISRASTDTQYF. The CDR3 bases are TGTGCCAGCAGTTCGATCTCGCGGGCCAGCACAGATACGCAGTATTTT. This rearrangement joins TRBV27 to TRBJ2-3; D perhaps matches TRBD2 (5 bases). The CDR3 runs 16 residues. Germline V gene sequence: CDR1 MNHEY, CDR2 SMNVEV (reference sequence). V was shortened by 4 bases and J by 0 bases, with 14 bases between the two germline ends.

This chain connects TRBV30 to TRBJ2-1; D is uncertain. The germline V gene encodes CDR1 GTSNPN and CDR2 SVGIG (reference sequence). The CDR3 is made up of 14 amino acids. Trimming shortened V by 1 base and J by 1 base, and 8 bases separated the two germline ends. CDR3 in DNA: TGTGCCTGGAGTGCGTTTGTGTCCTACAATGAGCAGTTCTTC. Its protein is CAWSAFVSYNEQFF.

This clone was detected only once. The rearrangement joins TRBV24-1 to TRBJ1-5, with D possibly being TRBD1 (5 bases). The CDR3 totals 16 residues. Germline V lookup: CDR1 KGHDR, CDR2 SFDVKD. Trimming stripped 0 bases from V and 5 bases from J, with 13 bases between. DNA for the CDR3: TGTGCCACCAGTGATTTGTACAGGCTAGGATATCAGCCCCAGCATTTT. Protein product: CATSDLYRLGYQPQHF.